The 23 T cell receptor beta chains given below trace back to one sample, sequenced in a study of blood T cell repertoires in COVID-19. Assay used: immunoSEQ multiplex PCR; TCRdb lists only in-frame clones, some missing. The profile shows about 240,000 clones, approximately 91% of them singletons. Sequencing was carried out using peripheral blood. Receptors originate from a man aged 25-45 years with COVID-19, enrolled during active disease.

The CDR3 DNA sequence: TGTGCCAGCAGCTTAGGGCGGGGGCCGAATACGCAGTATTTT. This gives the protein CASSLGRGPNTQYF. This chain links TRBV11-2 with TRBJ2-3; TRBD2 might be the D (7 bases). The ends were cut back, 1 base at V and 7 bases at J, with 12 bases in the middle. The CDR3 is made up of 14 amino acids. Looked up from germline, CDR1 is SGHAT and CDR2 is FQNNGV.

V usage is TRBV28 and J usage is TRBJ1-5; TRBD1 is a possible D gene (5 bases). The CDR3 has 17 residues. V was shortened by 3 bases and J by 0 bases, with 15 bases between the two germline ends. Germline CDR1 and CDR2: MDHEN and SYDVKM. This CDR3 is CASSFPHGRVSNQPQHF. DNA of the CDR3: TGTGCCAGCAGTTTTCCCCATGGCAGGGTTAGCAATCAGCCCCAGCATTTT.

This clone was found a few times. The gene calls are TRBV19 and TRBJ1-2, with 10 bases fitting TRBD1. The ends lost 7 bases at V and 5 bases at J; junction bases unmatched: 16. Germline lookup yields CDR1 LNHDA and CDR2 SQIVND (reference sequence). The CDR3 covers 17 residues. The CDR3 loop is CASTRTGGGTGDYGYTF. The CDR3 region has the DNA TGTGCCAGTACCCGGACGGGGGGAGGGACAGGGGATTATGGCTACACCTTC.

The chain recombines TRBV7-2 with TRBJ2-4; 7 bases line up with TRBD1. The CDR3 spans 16 residues. Looked up from germline, CDR1 is SGHTA and CDR2 is FQGNSA. The V segment lost 5 bases and the J segment 2 bases; nucleotides outside the gene matches: 9. For the CDR3, the DNA is TGTGCCAGCAGCCGGACCGACAGGGTACCCAAAAACATTCAGTACTTC. It codes for CASSRTDRVPKNIQYF.

The rearrangement links TRBV10-2 to TRBJ1-6; 12 bases align to TRBD1. Germline CDR1 and CDR2: WSHSY and SAAADI. The CDR3 sequence is 15 residues long. The trim removed 3 bases at V and 9 bases at J, leaving 3 bases unmatched. This CDR3 is CASSDGTGGFSPLHF. CDR3 in DNA: TGCGCCAGCAGTGACGGGACAGGGGGCTTTTCACCCCTCCACTTT.

The chain employs TRBV7-2 and TRBJ1-5; the match to TRBD1 covers 8 bases. The CDR3 consists of 17 residues. Germline loops: CDR1 SGHTA, CDR2 FQGNSA. Unmatched junction bases numbered 11, after V lost 4 bases and J lost 3 bases. The chain's CDR3 is CASSSEFGTGFNQPQHF. CDR3 DNA: TGTGCCAGCAGCTCCGAGTTTGGGACAGGCTTCAATCAGCCCCAGCATTTT.

This clone came up once. This chain links TRBV18 with TRBJ2-3; no definite D call. V was clipped by 6 bases and J by 3 bases, with 13 bases between them. Germline CDR1 is KGHSH and CDR2 is LQKENI. The CDR3 extends over 14 amino acids. The DNA of the CDR3 is TGTGCCAGCTCCCCGACCTCGAGGACAGATACGCAGTATTTT. Its protein is CASSPTSRTDTQYF.

This rearrangement joins TRBV5-5 to TRBJ2-5; tentatively, D is TRBD1 (6 bases). The CDR3 has 14 amino acids. The germline V and J ends were trimmed by 4 bases and 0 bases, with 10 bases remaining between them. The V gene's germline CDR1 is SGHKS and CDR2 YYEKEE (reference sequence). CDR3 sequence (DNA): TGTGCCAGCAGCCATGGACAGAACCAAGAGACCCAGTACTTC. It translates to CASSHGQNQETQYF.

The rearrangement uses TRBV18 and TRBJ1-2, with TRBD1 matching over 7 bases. Germline values: CDR1 KGHSH, CDR2 LQKENI. V lost 6 bases, J lost 2 bases, and 24 bases stayed unmatched. The CDR3 contains 20 residues. The CDR3 nucleotides are TGTGCCAGCTCGCTCAAACCCGGGGACAGACTCCCGTCTGCGAACTATGGCTACACCTTC. It encodes CASSLKPGDRLPSANYGYTF.

The genes are TRBV5-1 and TRBJ2-5; 11 bases match TRBD1. CDR3 length equals 14 residues. Germline V CDR1 and CDR2: SGHRS, YFSETQ. V dropped 6 bases and J dropped 5; count of bases not matched to a gene: 6. CDR3 DNA: TGCGCCAGCACGCGCGGACAGGGGGCTGAGACCCAGTACTTC. Amino acid sequence: CASTRGQGAETQYF.

V usage is TRBV19 and J usage is TRBJ2-7; 7 bases fit TRBD2. J gave up 2 bases and V 5 bases, and 6 bases lay outside the gene matches. The CDR3 runs to 14 residues. Per the germline V gene, CDR1 is LNHDA and CDR2 is SQIVND (reference sequence). CDR3 nucleotides: TGTGCCAGTAGTGGGGCTAGCGGCGCCTACGAGCAGTACTTC. Translating gives CASSGASGAYEQYF.

V usage is TRBV29-1 and J usage is TRBJ1-1; 8 positions agree with TRBD1. Germline loops: CDR1 SQVTM, CDR2 ANQGSEA. The CDR3 runs to 14 residues. With V trimmed by 6 bases and J by 5 bases, 11 bases remained unmatched. The CDR3 nucleotides read TGCAGCGTAGGAGGGGCAGGGGGCTTTACTGAAGCTTTCTTT. It translates to CSVGGAGGFTEAFF.

This chain joins TRBV7-9 and TRBJ2-1; 9 positions match TRBD2. Trimming cost V 7 bases and J 0 bases; bases outside gene matches: 4. Germline-derived CDR1 and CDR2 are SEHNR and FQNEAQ (reference sequence). The CDR3 runs 15 residues. CDR3 in DNA: TGTGCCAGCATCCTAGCGGGGAGCTCCTACAATGAGCAGTTCTTC. It specifies CASILAGSSYNEQFF.

This rearrangement joins TRBV27 to TRBJ2-5; D perhaps matches TRBD1 (6 bases). From germline, CDR1 is MNHEY and CDR2 SMNVEV (reference sequence). This CDR3 is 13 amino acids long. V gave up 0 bases and J gave up 10 bases, with 12 bases separating them. The CDR3 spells CASSLSGQSHQYF. The CDR3 coding sequence is TGTGCCAGCAGTTTATCGGGACAATCCCACCAGTACTTC.

V and J are TRBV10-2 and TRBJ2-3, with 7 bases identical to TRBD2. The CDR3 covers 15 residues. V shed 2 bases and J 3 bases; nucleotides not matched to a gene: 5. CDR1 is WSHSY, CDR2 SAAADI, per germline. DNA for the CDR3: TGCGCCAGCAGTGAGCCCGAACTAGCGACAGATACGCAGTATTTT. As protein: CASSEPELATDTQYF.

This clone was recorded once. This chain uses TRBV24-1 with TRBJ2-1, with TRBD1 identical over 10 bases. Germline V gene sequence: CDR1 KGHDR, CDR2 SFDVKD. The CDR3 is made up of 15 amino acids. Trimming cost V 7 bases and J 4 bases; bases outside gene matches: 6. CDR3 in DNA: TGTGCCACCAGCGTGGACAGGGGGGCGTACAATGAGCAGTTCTTC. Residues: CATSVDRGAYNEQFF.

The chain couples TRBV7-9 to TRBJ1-2, with D unresolved. Germline V gene data show CDR1 as SEHNR and CDR2 as FQNEAQ (reference sequence). This CDR3 is 13 amino acids long. V was cut by 1 base and J by 8 bases, with 11 bases left in between. Written as DNA, the CDR3 is TGTGCCAGCAGCTTAGTAGCAGGAGGGGGCTACACCTTC. Amino acids: CASSLVAGGGYTF.

The chain couples TRBV11-3 to TRBJ2-2, with 9 bases identical to TRBD1. CDR3 length: 15 amino acids. Germline CDR1 reads SGHNT; CDR2 reads YENEEA. With 5 bases clipped from V and 6 bases from J, the junction kept 7 bases outside the gene matches. This CDR3 reads CASSETGGIAGELFF. For the CDR3, the DNA is TGTGCCAGCAGCGAAACAGGGGGCATCGCCGGGGAGCTGTTTTTT.

V usage is TRBV27 and J usage is TRBJ1-5; D perhaps matches TRBD1 (5 bases). CDR3 size: 14 residues. Trimming cost V 6 bases and J 4 bases, with 13 bases left between them. Germline V gives CDR1 MNHEY, CDR2 SMNVEV (reference sequence). The CDR3 nucleotides read TGTGCCAGCAGGGATGGGCCAGGGAATCAGCCCCAGCATTTT. Amino acid sequence: CASRDGPGNQPQHF.

The rearrangement joins TRBV3-1 (or the pseudogene TRBV3-2) to TRBJ1-1, with no clear D. The CDR3 runs to 15 residues. Germline V gives CDR1 LGHDT, CDR2 YNNKEL (reference sequence). The V gene lost 0 bases and the J gene lost 5 bases, with 13 bases spanning the gap. The CDR3 DNA reads as TGTGCCAGCAGCCAAGAGATGGGGAGTCAGACTGAAGCTTTCTTT. Protein sequence: CASSQEMGSQTEAFF.

This chain joins TRBV21-1 and TRBJ2-2; the table's TRBD2 call for D was not verified on the DNA. TRBV21-1 is deemed a pseudogene. This CDR3 is built from 16 residues. The CDR3 nucleotides are TGTGCCAGCCCAGGGGAACTAGCGGGGTACACCGGGGAGCTGTTTTTT. As protein: CASPGELAGYTGELFF.

The chain joins TRBV30 to TRBJ1-4; D gene unclear. The V and J ends lost 0 bases and 4 bases respectively, with 6 bases between them. Germline CDR1 and CDR2: GTSNPN and SVGIG (reference sequence). The CDR3 has 13 amino acids. The CDR3 nucleotides are TGTGCCTGGAGTGTTCCAGGTAATGAAAAACTGTTTTTT. Translation: CAWSVPGNEKLFF.

V usage is TRBV4-2 and J usage is TRBJ2-1; D is perhaps TRBD2 (6 bases). CDR1 LGHNA and CDR2 YNFKEQ come from the germline V gene. The CDR3 is 13 amino acids. The V and J ends lost 5 bases and 6 bases respectively, with 11 bases between them. In nucleotides, the CDR3 is TGTGCCAGCAGCTCCAAAGCGGGCAATGAGCAGTTCTTC. It translates to CASSSKAGNEQFF.